This T cell receptor (beta chain) stems from a study of blood T cell repertoires in COVID-19. How the authors handled the data: Amplification of reference gene primers provided the estimated nucleated cell counts. Sequencing was performed with immunoSEQ multiplex PCR; in TCRdb, only in-frame clones are kept and a portion is missing. V and J calls and clone size are as listed in that table; D and trimming were resolved from the DNA. The table records roughly 97,000 clones, over 70% of them present only once. This CDR3 comprises 15 residues. V lost 0 bases, J lost 6 bases, and 4 bases stayed unmatched. Germline V gene lookup returns CDR1 SGHNT and CDR2 YYREEE (reference sequence).

The sample taken for sequencing was peripheral blood. The TCR was taken from a man aged 50 to 60 with acute or convalescent COVID-19. The chain employs TRBV5-4 and TRBJ1-5; 9 bases map to TRBD1. CDR3 region: CASSLDRGQVQPQHF. The CDR3 region has the DNA TGTGCCAGCAGCTTGGACAGGGGGCAGGTTCAGCCCCAGCATTTT.